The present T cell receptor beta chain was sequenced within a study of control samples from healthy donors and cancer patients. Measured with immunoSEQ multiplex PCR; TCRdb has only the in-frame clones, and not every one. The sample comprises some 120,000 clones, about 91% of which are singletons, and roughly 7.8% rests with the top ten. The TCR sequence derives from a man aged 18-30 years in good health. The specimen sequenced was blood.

CDR3 in DNA: TGTGCCAGCAGCCAAGTTGGCGGCTACACCTTC. Translating gives CASSQVGGYTF. The chain is built from TRBV3-1 (or the pseudogene TRBV3-2) and TRBJ1-2; D gene unclear. There are 11 residues in the CDR3. V dropped 1 base and J dropped 8 bases, with 5 bases sitting between them. CDR1 is LGHDT, CDR2 YNNKEL, per germline (reference sequence).